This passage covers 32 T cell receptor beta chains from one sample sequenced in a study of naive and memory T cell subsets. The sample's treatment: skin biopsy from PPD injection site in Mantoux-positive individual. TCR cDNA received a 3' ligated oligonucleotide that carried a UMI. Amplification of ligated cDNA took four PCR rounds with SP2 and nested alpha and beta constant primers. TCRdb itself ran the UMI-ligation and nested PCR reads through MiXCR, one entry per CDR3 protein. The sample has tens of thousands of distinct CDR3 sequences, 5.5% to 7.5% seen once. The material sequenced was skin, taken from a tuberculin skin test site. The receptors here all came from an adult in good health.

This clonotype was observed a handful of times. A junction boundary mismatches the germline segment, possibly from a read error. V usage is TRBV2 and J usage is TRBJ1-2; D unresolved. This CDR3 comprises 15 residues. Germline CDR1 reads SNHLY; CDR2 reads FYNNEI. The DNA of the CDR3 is TGTGCCAGCAGTGAAGCGCTTACGGCGGGCTATGGCGACACCTTC. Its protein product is CASSEALTAGYGDTF.

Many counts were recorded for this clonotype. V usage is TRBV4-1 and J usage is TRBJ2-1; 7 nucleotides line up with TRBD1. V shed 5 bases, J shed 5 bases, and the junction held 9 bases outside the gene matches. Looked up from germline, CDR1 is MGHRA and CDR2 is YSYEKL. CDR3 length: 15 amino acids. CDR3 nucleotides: TGCGCCAGCAGCTATATACGGACAGGCGACAATGAGCAGTTCTTC. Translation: CASSYIRTGDNEQFF.

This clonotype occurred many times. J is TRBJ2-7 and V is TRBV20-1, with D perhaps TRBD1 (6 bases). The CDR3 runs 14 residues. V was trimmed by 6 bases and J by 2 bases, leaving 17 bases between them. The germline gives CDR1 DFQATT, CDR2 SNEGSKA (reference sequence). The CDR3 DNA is TGCAGTGCAAAAGAGGGACAAGGACCCTACGAGCAGTACTTC. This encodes CSAKEGQGPYEQYF.

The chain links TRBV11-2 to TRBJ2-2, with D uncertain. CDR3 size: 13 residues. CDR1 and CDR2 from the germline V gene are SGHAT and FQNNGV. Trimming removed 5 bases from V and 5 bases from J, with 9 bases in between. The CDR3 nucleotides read TGTGCCAGCAGCCTACCCGGAACCGGGGAGCTGTTTTTT. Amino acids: CASSLPGTGELFF.

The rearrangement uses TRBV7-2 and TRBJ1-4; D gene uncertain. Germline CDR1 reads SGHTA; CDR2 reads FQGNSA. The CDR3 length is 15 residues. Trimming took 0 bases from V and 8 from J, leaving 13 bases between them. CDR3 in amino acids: CASSLAVTSREKLFF. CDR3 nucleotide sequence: TGTGCCAGCAGCTTAGCGGTGACAAGTAGGGAAAAACTGTTTTTT.

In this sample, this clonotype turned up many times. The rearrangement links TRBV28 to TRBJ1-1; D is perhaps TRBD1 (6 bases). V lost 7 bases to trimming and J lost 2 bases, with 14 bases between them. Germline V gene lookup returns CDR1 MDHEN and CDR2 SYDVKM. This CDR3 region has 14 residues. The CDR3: CASNPPGHNTEAFF. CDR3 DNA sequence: TGTGCCAGCAATCCCCCGGGACACAACACTGAAGCTTTCTTT.

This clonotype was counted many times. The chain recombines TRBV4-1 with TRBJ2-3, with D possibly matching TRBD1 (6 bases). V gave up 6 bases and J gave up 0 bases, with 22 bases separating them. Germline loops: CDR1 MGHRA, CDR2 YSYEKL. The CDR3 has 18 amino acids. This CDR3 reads CASRQILPRGPSTDTQYF. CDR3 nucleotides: TGCGCCAGCAGGCAAATACTCCCCAGGGGCCCCAGCACAGATACGCAGTATTTT.

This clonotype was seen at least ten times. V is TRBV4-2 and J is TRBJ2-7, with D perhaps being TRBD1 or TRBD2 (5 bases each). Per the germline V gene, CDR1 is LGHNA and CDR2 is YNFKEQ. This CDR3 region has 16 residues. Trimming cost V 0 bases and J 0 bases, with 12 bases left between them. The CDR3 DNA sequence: TGTGCCAGCAGCCAAGAATACCGGGACGCCTCCTACGAGCAGTACTTC. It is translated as CASSQEYRDASYEQYF.

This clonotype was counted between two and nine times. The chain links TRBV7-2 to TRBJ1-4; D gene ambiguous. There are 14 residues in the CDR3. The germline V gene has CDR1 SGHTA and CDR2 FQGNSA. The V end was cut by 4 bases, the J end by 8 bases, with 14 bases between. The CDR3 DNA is TGTGCCAGCAGCTCAACATGGGCCGACGAAAAACTGTTTTTT. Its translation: CASSSTWADEKLFF.

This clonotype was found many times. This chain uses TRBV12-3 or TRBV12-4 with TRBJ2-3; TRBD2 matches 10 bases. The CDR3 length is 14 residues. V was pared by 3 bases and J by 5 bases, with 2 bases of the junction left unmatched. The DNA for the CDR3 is TGTGCCAGCAGTTTTAGCGGGGGGATAGATACGCAGTATTTT. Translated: CASSFSGGIDTQYF.

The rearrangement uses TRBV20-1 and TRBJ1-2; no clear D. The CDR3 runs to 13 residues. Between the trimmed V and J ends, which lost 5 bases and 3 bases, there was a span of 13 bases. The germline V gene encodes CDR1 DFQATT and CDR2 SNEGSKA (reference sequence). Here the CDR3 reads CSAPSPGYYGYTF. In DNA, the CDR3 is TGCAGTGCTCCCTCCCCCGGTTACTATGGCTACACCTTC.

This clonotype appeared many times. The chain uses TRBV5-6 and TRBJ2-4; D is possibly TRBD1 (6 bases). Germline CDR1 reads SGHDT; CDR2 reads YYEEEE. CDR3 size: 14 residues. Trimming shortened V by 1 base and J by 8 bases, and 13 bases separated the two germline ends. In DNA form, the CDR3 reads TGTGCCAGCAGCTTGTACCAGGGGATTCACATTCAGTACTTC. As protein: CASSLYQGIHIQYF.

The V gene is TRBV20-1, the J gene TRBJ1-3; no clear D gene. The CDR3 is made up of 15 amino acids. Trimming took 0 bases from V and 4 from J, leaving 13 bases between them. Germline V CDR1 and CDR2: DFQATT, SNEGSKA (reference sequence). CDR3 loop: CSARDPRTAGNTIYF. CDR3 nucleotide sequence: TGCAGTGCTAGAGATCCAAGGACTGCAGGAAACACCATATATTTT.

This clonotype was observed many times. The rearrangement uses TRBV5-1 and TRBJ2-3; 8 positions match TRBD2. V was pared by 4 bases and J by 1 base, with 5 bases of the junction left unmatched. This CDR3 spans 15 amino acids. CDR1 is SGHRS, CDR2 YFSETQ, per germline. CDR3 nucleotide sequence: TGCGCCAGCAGCGGTGCGGGGGGCCGCACAGATACGCAGTATTTT. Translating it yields CASSGAGGRTDTQYF.

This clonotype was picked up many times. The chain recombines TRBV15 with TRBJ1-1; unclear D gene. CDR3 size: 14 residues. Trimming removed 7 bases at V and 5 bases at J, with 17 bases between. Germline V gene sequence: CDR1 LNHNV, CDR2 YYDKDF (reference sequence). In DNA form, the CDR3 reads TGTGCCACCAAATCAACCGGGGATGAAACTGAAGCTTTCTTT. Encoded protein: CATKSTGDETEAFF.

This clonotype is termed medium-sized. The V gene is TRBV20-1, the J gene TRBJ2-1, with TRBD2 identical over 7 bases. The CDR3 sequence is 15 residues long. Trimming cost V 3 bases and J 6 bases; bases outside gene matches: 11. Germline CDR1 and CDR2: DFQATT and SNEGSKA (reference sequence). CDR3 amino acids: CSARSVGGGFNEQFF. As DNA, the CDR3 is TGCAGTGCTAGGTCGGTGGGGGGGGGTTTCAATGAGCAGTTCTTC.

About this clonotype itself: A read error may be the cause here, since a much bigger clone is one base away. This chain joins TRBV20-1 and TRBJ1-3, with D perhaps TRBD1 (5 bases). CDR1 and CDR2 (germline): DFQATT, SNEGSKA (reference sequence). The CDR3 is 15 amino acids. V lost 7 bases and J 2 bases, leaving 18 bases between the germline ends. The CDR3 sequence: CSVRFGAGAGNTIYF. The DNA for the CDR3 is TGCAGTGTTAGGTTTGGGGCCGGGGCTGGAAACACCATATATTTT.

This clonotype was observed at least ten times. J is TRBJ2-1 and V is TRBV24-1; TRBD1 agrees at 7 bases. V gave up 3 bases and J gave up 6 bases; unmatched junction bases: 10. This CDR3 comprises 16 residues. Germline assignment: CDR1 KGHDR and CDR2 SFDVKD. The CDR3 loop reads CATSDRTGGRINEQFF. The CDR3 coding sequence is TGTGCCACCAGTGATCGGACAGGAGGCCGAATCAATGAGCAGTTCTTC.

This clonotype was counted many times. CDR3 nucleotides: TGTGCCAGCAGCTCGCCACGTCAGGGGATCTTAAACACTGAAGCTTTCTTT. It yields the protein CASSSPRQGILNTEAFF. The rearrangement joins TRBV6-5 to TRBJ1-1; D is possibly TRBD1 (6 bases). CDR3 size: 17 residues. Germline CDR1 MNHEY, CDR2 SVGAGI. V was cut by 6 bases and J by 2 bases, with 22 bases left in between.

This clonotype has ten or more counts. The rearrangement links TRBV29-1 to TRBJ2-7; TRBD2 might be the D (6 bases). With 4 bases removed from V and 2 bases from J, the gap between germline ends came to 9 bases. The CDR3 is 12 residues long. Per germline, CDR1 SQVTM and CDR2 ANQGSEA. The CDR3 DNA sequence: TGCAGCGTTGGGCGGGGCACCTACGAGCAGTACTTC. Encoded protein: CSVGRGTYEQYF.

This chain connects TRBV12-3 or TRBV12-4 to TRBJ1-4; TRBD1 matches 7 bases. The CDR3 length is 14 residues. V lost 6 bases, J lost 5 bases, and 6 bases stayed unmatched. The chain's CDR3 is CASSSDRRNEKLFF. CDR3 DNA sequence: TGTGCCAGCAGCTCGGACAGGAGGAATGAAAAACTGTTTTTT.

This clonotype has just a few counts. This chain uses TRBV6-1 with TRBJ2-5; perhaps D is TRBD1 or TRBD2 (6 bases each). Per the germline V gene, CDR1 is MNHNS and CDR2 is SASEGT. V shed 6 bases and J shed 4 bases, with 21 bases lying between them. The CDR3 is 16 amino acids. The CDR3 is CASRAVPGASIETQYF. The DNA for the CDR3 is TGTGCCAGCAGGGCTGTTCCGGGGGCCAGCATAGAGACCCAGTACTTC.

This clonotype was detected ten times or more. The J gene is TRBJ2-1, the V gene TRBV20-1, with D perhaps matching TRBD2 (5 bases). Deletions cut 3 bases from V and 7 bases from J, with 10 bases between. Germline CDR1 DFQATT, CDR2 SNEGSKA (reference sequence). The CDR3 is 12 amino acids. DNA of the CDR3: TGCAGTGCTAGCCGGGGTCTAAATGAGCAGTTCTTC. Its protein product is CSASRGLNEQFF.

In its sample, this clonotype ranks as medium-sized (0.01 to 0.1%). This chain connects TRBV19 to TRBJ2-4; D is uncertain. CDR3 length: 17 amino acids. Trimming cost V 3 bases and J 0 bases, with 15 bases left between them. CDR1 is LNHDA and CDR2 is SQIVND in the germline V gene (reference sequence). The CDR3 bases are TGTGCCAGTAGTATTAAGTGGGAAGTTGGAGCCAAAAACATTCAGTACTTC. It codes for CASSIKWEVGAKNIQYF.

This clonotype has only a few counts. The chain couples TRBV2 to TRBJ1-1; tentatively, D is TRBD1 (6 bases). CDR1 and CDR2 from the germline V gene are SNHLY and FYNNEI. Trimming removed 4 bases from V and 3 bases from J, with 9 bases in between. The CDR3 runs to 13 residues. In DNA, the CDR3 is TGTGCCAGCAGTGTAGAGGGGGACACTGAAGCTTTCTTT. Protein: CASSVEGDTEAFF.

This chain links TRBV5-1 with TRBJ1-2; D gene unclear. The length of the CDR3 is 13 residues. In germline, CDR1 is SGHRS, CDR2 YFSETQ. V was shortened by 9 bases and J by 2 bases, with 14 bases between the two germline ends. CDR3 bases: TGCGCCACCGCTGTTGAGGGCAACTATGGCTACACCTTC. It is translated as CATAVEGNYGYTF.

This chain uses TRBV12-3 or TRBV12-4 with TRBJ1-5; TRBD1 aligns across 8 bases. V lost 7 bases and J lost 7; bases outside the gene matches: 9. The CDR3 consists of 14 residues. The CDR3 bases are TGTGCCAGCACCTGGACAGGGTCGGTCCAGCCCCAGCATTTT. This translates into CASTWTGSVQPQHF.

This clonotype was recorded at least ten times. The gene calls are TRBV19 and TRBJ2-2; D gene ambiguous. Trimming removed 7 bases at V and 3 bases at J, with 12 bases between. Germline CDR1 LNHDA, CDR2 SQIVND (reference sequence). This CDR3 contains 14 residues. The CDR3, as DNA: TGTGCCAGTACTAGTAGTTGGTACACCGGGGAGCTGTTTTTT. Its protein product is CASTSSWYTGELFF.

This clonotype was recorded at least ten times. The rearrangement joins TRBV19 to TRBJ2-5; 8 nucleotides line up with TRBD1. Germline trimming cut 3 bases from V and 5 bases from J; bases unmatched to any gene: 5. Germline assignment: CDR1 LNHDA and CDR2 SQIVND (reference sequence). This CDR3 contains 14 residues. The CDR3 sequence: CASSIGQGGETQYF. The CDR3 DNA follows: TGTGCCAGTAGTATCGGACAGGGTGGGGAGACCCAGTACTTC.

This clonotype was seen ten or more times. The DNA for the CDR3 is TGTGCCAGCGGGACCAATGAAAAACTGTTTTTT. Translating gives CASGTNEKLFF. The chain carries TRBV7-6 and TRBJ1-4, with a tentative D call TRBD1 (5 bases). This CDR3 is 11 amino acids long. V was pared by 8 bases and J by 5 bases, with 6 bases between. Germline CDR1 reads SGHVS; CDR2 reads FNYEAQ.

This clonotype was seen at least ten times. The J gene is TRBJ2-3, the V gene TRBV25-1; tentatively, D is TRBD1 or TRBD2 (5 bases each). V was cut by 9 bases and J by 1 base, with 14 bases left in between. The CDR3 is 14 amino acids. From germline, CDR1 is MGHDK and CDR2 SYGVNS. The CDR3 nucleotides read TGTGCCAGTACGTTTCAGGGAGGCACAGATACGCAGTATTTT. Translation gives CASTFQGGTDTQYF.

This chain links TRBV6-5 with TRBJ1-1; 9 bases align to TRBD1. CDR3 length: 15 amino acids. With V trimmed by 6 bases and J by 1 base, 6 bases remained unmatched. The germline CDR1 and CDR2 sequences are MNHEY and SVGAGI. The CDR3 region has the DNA TGTGCCAGCAGGGGACAGGGACTCTCGAACACTGAAGCTTTCTTT. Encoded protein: CASRGQGLSNTEAFF.